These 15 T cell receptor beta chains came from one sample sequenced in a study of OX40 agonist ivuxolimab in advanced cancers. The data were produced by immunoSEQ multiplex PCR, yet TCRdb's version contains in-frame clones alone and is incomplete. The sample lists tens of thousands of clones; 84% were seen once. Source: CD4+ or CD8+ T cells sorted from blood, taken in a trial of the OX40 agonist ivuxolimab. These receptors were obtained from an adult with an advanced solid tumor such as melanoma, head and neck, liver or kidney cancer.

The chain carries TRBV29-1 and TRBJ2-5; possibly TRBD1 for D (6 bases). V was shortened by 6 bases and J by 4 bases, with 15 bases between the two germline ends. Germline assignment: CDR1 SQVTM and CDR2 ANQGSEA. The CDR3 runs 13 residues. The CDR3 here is CSVGAHPGETQYF. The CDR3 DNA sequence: TGCAGCGTGGGGGCCCACCCGGGAGAGACCCAGTACTTC.

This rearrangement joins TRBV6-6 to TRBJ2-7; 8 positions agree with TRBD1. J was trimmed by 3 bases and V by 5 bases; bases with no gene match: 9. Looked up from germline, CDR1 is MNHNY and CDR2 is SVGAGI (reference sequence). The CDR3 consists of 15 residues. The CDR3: CASSPPDRGYYEQYF. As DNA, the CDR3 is TGTGCCAGCAGTCCCCCCGACAGGGGATACTACGAGCAGTACTTC.

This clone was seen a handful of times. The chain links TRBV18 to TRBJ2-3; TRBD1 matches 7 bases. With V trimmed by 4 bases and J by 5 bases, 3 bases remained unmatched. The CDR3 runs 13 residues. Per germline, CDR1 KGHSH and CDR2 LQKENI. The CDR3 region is CASSQDRRDTQYF. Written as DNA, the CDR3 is TGTGCCAGCTCACAGGACAGGAGAGATACGCAGTATTTT.

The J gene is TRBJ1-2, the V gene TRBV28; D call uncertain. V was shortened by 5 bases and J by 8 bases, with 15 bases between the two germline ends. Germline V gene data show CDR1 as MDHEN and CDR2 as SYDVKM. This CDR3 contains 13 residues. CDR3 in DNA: TGTGCCAGCAGTGCTTTGTCGGGCTCGGGCTACACCTTC. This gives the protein CASSALSGSGYTF.

Here the CDR3 reads CASSLGGGAPGELFF. The CDR3 nucleotides read TGTGCCAGCAGTTTGGGCGGGGGGGCCCCCGGGGAGCTGTTTTTT. V and J are TRBV28 and TRBJ2-2; TRBD2 matches at 9 bases. This CDR3 region has 15 residues. Looked up from germline, CDR1 is MDHEN and CDR2 is SYDVKM. The V segment lost 3 bases and the J segment 6 bases; nucleotides outside the gene matches: 5. Complete variable domain (other parts from reference TRBV28 and TRBJ2-2): DVKVTQSSRYLVKRTGEKVFLECVQDMDHENMFWYRQDPGLGLRLIYFSYDVKMKEKGDIPEGYSVSREKKERFSLILESASTNQTSMYLCASSLGGGAPGELFFGEGSRLTVL.

Written as DNA, the CDR3 is TGTGCCAGCAGCCCCCCCCTCCACTTT. Protein sequence: CASSPPLHF. The chain joins TRBV12-1 to TRBJ1-6. TRBV12-1 is labeled a pseudogene. This CDR3 region has 9 residues.

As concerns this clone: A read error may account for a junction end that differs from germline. The CDR3 DNA reads as TGCGCCAGCACCCAAGATCGACTAGCGGAGATACAAGAGACCCAGTACTTC. The encoded protein is CASTQDRLAEIQETQYF. V gene TRBV4-1 combines with J gene TRBJ2-5; TRBD2 matches at 9 bases. The germline V gene encodes CDR1 MGHRA and CDR2 YSYEKL. The CDR3 is 17 amino acids.

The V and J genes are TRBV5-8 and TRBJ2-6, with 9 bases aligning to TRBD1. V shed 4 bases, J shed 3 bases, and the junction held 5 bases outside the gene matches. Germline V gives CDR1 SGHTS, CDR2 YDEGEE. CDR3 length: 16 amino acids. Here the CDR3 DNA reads TGTGCCAGCAGCACCCGGACAGGGGATGGGGCCAACGTCCTGACTTTC. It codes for CASSTRTGDGANVLTF.

In DNA form, the CDR3 reads TGTGCCAGCAGTAGGACGGACAGGGGGCATGGCTACACCTTC. The encoded protein is CASSRTDRGHGYTF. The chain links TRBV6-5 to TRBJ1-2; the match to TRBD1 covers 11 bases. This CDR3 is 14 amino acids long. J lost 6 bases, V lost 5 bases, and 5 bases had no gene match. CDR1 and CDR2 from the germline V gene are MNHEY and SVGAGI.

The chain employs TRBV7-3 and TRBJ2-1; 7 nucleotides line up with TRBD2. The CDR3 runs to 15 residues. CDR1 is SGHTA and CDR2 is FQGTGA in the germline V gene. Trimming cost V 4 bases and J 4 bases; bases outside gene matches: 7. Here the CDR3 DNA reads TGTGCCAGCAGCTCCAGCGGGGCCTCATACAATGAGCAGTTCTTC. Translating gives CASSSSGASYNEQFF. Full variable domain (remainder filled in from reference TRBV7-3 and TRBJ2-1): GAGVSQTPSNKVTEKGKYVELRCDPISGHTALYWYRQSLGQGPEFLIYFQGTGAADDSGLPNDRFFAVRPEGSVSTLKIQRTERGDSAVYLCASSSSGASYNEQFFGPGTRLTVL.

The CDR3 protein is CASSLDMNTEAFF. In DNA, the CDR3 is TGCGCCAGCAGCTTAGACATGAACACTGAAGCTTTCTTT. This chain uses TRBV5-1 with TRBJ1-1; D is uncertain. The V end was cut by 2 bases, the J end by 0 bases, with 5 bases between. Germline V gene data show CDR1 as SGHRS and CDR2 as YFSETQ. The CDR3 loop spans 13 amino acids.

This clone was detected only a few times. The CDR3 loop is CASTTGGPDNSPLHF. CDR3 sequence (DNA): TGTGCCAGCACTACAGGGGGTCCGGATAATTCACCCCTCCACTTT. The rearrangement uses TRBV6-5 and TRBJ1-6; 8 bases are shared with TRBD1. The V segment lost 7 bases and the J segment 5 bases; nucleotides outside the gene matches: 7. The germline V gene has CDR1 MNHEY and CDR2 SVGAGI. The CDR3 sequence is 15 residues long.

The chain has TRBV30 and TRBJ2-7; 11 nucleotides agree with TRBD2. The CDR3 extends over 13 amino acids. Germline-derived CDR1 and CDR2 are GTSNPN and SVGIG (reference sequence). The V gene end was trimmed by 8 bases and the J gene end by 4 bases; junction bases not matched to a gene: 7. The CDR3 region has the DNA TGTGCCGGAAGGGCTAGCGGGAGGTACGAGCAGTACTTC. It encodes CAGRASGRYEQYF.

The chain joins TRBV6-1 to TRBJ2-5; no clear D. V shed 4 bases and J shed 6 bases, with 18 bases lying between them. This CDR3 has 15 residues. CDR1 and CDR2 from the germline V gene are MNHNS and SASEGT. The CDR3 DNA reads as TGTGCCAGCAGTGCCGAATGGCAGCCGGGTCAGACCCAGTACTTC. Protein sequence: CASSAEWQPGQTQYF.

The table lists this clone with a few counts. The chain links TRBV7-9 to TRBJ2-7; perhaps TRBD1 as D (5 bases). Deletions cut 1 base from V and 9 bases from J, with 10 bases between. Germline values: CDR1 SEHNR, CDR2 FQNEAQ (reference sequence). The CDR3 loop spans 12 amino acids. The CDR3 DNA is TGTGCCAGCAGCTTAGTCGGTACAGGGCAGTACTTC. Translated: CASSLVGTGQYF.